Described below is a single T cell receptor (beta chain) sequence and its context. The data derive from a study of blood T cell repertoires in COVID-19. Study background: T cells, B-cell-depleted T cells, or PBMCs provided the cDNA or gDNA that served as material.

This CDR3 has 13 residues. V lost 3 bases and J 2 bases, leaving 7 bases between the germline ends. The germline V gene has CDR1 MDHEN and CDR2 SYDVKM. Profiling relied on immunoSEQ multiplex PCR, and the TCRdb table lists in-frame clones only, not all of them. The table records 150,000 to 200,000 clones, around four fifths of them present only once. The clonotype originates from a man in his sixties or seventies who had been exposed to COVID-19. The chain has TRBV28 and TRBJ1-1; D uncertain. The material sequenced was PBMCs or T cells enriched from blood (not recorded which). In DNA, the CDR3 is TGTGCCAGCAGTTTTTCCAGTAACACTGAAGCTTTCTTT. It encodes CASSFSSNTEAFF.